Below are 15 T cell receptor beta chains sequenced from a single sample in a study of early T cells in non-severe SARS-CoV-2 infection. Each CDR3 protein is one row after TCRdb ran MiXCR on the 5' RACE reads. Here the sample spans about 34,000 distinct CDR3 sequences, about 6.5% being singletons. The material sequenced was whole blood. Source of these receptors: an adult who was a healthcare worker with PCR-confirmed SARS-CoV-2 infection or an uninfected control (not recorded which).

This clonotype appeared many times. The CDR3 reads CSARPGQGSGYTF. The CDR3 DNA is TGCAGTGCTAGACCCGGACAGGGTTCTGGCTACACCTTC. The chain links TRBV20-1 to TRBJ1-2, with 8 bases matching TRBD1. The CDR3 runs to 13 residues. Per the germline V gene, CDR1 is DFQATT and CDR2 is SNEGSKA (reference sequence). V lost 2 bases to trimming and J lost 7 bases; unmatched junction nucleotides: 6.

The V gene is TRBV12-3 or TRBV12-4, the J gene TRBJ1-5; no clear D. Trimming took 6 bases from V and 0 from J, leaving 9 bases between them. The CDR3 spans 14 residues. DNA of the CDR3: TGTGCCAGCAGACCCGACATTAGCAATCAGCCCCAGCATTTT. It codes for CASRPDISNQPQHF.

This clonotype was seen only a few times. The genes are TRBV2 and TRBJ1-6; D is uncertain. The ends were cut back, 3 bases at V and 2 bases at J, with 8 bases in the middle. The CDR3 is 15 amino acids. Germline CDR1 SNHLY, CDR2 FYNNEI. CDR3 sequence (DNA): TGTGCCAGCAGTGATTGGGCAGCCTATAATTCACCCCTCCACTTT. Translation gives CASSDWAAYNSPLHF. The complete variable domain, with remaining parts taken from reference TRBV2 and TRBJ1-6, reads EPEVTQTPSHQVTQMGQEVILRCVPISNHLYFYWYRQILGQKVEFLVSFYNNEISEKSEIFDDQFSVERPDGSNFTLKIRSTKLEDSAMYFCASSDWAAYNSPLHFGNGTRLTVT.

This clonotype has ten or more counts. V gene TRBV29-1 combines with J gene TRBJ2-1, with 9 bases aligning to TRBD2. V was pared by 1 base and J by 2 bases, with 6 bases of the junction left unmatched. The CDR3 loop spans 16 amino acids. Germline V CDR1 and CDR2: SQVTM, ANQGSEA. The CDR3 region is CSVEGASGVAYNEQFF. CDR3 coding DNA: TGCAGCGTTGAAGGCGCTAGCGGGGTCGCCTACAATGAGCAGTTCTTC.

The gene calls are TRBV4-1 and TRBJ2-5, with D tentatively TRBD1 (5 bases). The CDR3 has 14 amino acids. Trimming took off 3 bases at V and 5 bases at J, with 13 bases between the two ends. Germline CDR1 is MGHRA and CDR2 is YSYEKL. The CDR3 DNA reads TGCGCCAGCAGCCAGCCCTGGGGCAGCGAGACCCAGTACTTC. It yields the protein CASSQPWGSETQYF.

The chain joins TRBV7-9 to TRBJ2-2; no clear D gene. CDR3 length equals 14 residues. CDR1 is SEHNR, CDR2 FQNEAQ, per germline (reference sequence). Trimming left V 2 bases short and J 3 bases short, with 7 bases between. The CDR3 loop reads CASSLNSHTGELFF. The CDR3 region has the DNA TGTGCCAGCAGCTTAAATTCCCACACCGGGGAGCTGTTTTTT. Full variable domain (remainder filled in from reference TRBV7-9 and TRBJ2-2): DTGVSQNPRHKITKRGQNVTFRCDPISEHNRLYWYRQTLGQGPEFLTYFQNEAQLEKSRLLSDRFSAERPKGSFSTLEIQRTEQGDSAMYLCASSLNSHTGELFFGEGSRLTVL.

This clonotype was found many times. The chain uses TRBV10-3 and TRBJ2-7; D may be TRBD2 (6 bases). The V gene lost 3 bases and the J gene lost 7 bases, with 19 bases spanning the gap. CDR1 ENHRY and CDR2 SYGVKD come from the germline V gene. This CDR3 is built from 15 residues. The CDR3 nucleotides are TGTGCCATCAGTGATTCCGGGACTGGGTCTCGGGAGCAGTACTTC. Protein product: CAISDSGTGSREQYF.

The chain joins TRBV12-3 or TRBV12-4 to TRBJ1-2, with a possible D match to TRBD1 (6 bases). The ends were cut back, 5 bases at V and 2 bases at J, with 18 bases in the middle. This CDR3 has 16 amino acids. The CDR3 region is CASSLQPRTANYGYTF. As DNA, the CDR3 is TGTGCCAGCAGTCTCCAACCGAGGACAGCCAACTATGGCTACACCTTC.

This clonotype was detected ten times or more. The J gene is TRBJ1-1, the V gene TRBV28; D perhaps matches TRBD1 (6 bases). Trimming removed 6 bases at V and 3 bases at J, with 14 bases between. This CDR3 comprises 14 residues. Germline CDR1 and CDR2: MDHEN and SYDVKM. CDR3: CASSPGARDTEAFF. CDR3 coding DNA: TGTGCCAGCAGCCCGGGGGCGCGGGACACTGAAGCTTTCTTT.

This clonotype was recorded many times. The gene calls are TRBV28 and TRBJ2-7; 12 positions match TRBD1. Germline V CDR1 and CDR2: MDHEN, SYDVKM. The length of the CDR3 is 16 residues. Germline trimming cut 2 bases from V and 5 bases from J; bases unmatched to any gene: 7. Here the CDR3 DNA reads TGTGCCAGCAGTTTAGCGGGACAGGGGGCGAATGACGAGCAGTACTTC. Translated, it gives CASSLAGQGANDEQYF.

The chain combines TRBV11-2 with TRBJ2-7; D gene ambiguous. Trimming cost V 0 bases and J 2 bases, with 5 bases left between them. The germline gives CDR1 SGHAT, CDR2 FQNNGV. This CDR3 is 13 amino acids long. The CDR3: CASSLDATYEQYF. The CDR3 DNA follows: TGTGCCAGCAGCTTAGACGCTACCTACGAGCAGTACTTC.

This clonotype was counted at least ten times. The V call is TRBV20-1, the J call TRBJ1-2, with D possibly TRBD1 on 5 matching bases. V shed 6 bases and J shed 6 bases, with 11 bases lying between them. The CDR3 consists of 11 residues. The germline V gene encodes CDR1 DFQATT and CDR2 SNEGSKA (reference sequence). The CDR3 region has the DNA TGCAGTGCAGGCAGGGAGAATGGCTACACCTTC. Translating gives CSAGRENGYTF.

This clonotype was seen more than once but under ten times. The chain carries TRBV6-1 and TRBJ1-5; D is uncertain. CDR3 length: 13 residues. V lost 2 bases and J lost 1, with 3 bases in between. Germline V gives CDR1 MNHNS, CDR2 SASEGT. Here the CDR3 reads CASSEQSNQPQHF. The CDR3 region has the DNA TGTGCCAGCAGTGAACAGAGCAATCAGCCCCAGCATTTT.

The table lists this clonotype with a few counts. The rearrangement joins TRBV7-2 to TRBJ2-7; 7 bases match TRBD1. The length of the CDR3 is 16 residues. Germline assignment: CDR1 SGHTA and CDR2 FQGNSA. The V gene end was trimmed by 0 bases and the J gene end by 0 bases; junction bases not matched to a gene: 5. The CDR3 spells CASSLAGQVPSYEQYF. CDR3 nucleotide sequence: TGTGCCAGCAGCTTAGCCGGACAGGTCCCCTCCTACGAGCAGTACTTC.

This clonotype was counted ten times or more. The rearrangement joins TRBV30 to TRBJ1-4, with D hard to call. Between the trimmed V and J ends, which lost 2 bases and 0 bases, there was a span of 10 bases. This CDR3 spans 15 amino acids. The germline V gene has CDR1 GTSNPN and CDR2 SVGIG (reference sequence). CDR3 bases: TGTGCCTGGAGTATCCGAGCTGCAACTAATGAAAAACTGTTTTTT. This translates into CAWSIRAATNEKLFF.